These 32 T cell receptor beta chains came from one sample sequenced in a study of memory CD4+ T cells and cytomegalovirus serostatus. The sort gate was single viable CD3+CD4+CD8-CD45RO+ cells for memory CD4+ T cells. The table came from immunoSEQ multiplex PCR; TCRdb's copy has only in-frame clones and leaves some out. The sample consists of tens of thousands of clones, 79% of them appearing once. Source material: memory CD4+ T cells from blood. The source of these receptors is an adult in good health and CMV-seronegative.

Only one count was recorded for this clone. The CDR3 DNA follows: TGTGCCAGTAACATGGGGGGACAGAAAAACACCGGGGAGCTGTTTTTT. Protein product: CASNMGGQKNTGELFF. The V call is TRBV19, the J call TRBJ2-2; TRBD1 might be the D (7 bases). The CDR3 extends over 16 amino acids. The ends were cut back, 7 bases at V and 2 bases at J, with 17 bases in the middle. Germline CDR1 LNHDA, CDR2 SQIVND (reference sequence).

The chain employs TRBV5-1 and TRBJ1-2; TRBD1 matches at 11 bases. The length of the CDR3 is 14 residues. The V gene's germline CDR1 is SGHRS and CDR2 YFSETQ. V shed 4 bases, J shed 8 bases, and the junction held 7 bases outside the gene matches. This chain's CDR3 is CASSPGQGAMGYTF. Here the CDR3 DNA reads TGCGCCAGCAGCCCAGGACAGGGGGCAATGGGCTACACCTTC. The entire variable domain, with the rest obtained from reference TRBV5-1 and TRBJ1-2, is as follows: KAGVTQTPRYLIKTRGQQVTLSCSPISGHRSVSWYQQTPGQGLQFLFEYFSETQRNKGNFPGRFSGRQFSNSRSEMNVSTLELGDSALYLCASSPGQGAMGYTFGSGTRLTVV.

This clone occurred once. The chain combines TRBV10-1 with TRBJ2-1, with TRBD2 matching over 14 bases. CDR3 length: 13 amino acids. V shed 6 bases, J shed 15 bases, and the junction held 7 bases outside the gene matches. Germline loops: CDR1 WNHNN, CDR2 SYGVQD (reference sequence). The CDR3 is CASRAGTSGSMFF. The CDR3 DNA sequence: TGCGCCAGCAGAGCCGGGACTAGCGGGAGTATGTTCTTC.

The chain has TRBV4-2 and TRBJ1-1; weak D call: TRBD1 (6 bases). CDR1 and CDR2 from the germline V gene are LGHNA and YNFKEQ. V was cut by 5 bases and J by 0 bases, with 10 bases left in between. The CDR3 covers 14 residues. The CDR3: CASSLDSMNTEAFF. The CDR3, as DNA: TGTGCCAGCAGCTTGGACAGCATGAACACTGAAGCTTTCTTT.

V gene TRBV2 combines with J gene TRBJ2-2; TRBD1 is a possible D gene (6 bases). Germline CDR1 and CDR2: SNHLY and FYNNEI. This CDR3 has 14 residues. The germline V and J ends were trimmed by 6 bases and 5 bases, with 13 bases remaining between them. Here the CDR3 reads CASRLDRATGELFF. CDR3 sequence (DNA): TGTGCCAGCAGGTTGGACAGAGCGACCGGGGAGCTGTTTTTT.

The chain couples TRBV29-1 to TRBJ2-7; D is perhaps TRBD2 (5 bases). The CDR3 spans 11 residues. The germline CDR1 and CDR2 sequences are SQVTM and ANQGSEA. Trimming took off 7 bases at V and 3 bases at J, with 10 bases between the two ends. The CDR3 nucleotides are TGCAGCGGGGCCACTAGCTACGAGCAGTACTTC. Residues: CSGATSYEQYF.

The genes are TRBV6-1 and TRBJ1-5, with D unresolved. Germline V CDR1 and CDR2: MNHNS, SASEGT. This CDR3 comprises 11 residues. V lost 2 bases to trimming and J lost 7 bases, with 3 bases between them. CDR3 DNA sequence: TGTGCCAGCAGTGAACGACAGCCCCAGCATTTT. Residues: CASSERQPQHF.

The V gene is TRBV11-3, the J gene TRBJ2-3; no clear D. Germline V gene sequence: CDR1 SGHNT, CDR2 YENEEA. The CDR3 covers 13 residues. V lost 6 bases and J lost 6, with 13 bases in between. CDR3 sequence (DNA): TGTGCCAGCAGTTCCGATCCCAGGGATACGCAGTATTTT. Amino acid sequence: CASSSDPRDTQYF.

The CDR3 sequence: CASRVTATGELFF. In DNA form, the CDR3 reads TGTGCCAGCAGAGTGACTGCCACCGGGGAGCTGTTTTTT. This rearrangement joins TRBV7-2 to TRBJ2-2; D not resolved. The germline CDR1 and CDR2 sequences are SGHTA and FQGNSA. The V and J ends lost 6 bases and 4 bases respectively, with 9 bases between them. The CDR3 runs to 13 residues.

This chain uses TRBV18 with TRBJ2-3; D gene unclear. The germline gives CDR1 KGHSH, CDR2 LQKENI. CDR3 length: 14 amino acids. The V and J ends lost 2 bases and 5 bases respectively, with 11 bases between them. CDR3 in amino acids: CASSPRPKGDTQYF. The CDR3 DNA reads as TGTGCCAGCTCACCAAGACCTAAAGGAGATACGCAGTATTTT.

The CDR3 nucleotides read TGTGCCAGCACCCTAGACAGTGGCACTGAAGCTTTCTTT. Translation gives CASTLDSGTEAFF. The V gene is TRBV2, the J gene TRBJ1-1; a possible D gene is TRBD1 (5 bases). V was clipped by 7 bases and J by 4 bases, with 13 bases between them. This CDR3 is 13 amino acids long. Germline values: CDR1 SNHLY, CDR2 FYNNEI.

The rearrangement links TRBV5-4 to TRBJ2-1; 7 bases map to TRBD1. The V gene's germline CDR1 is SGHNT and CDR2 YYREEE (reference sequence). The CDR3 consists of 17 residues. With 4 bases clipped from V and 0 bases from J, the junction kept 10 bases outside the gene matches. The CDR3 loop reads CASSPWSRGSSYNEQFF. As DNA, the CDR3 is TGTGCCAGCAGCCCGTGGTCCAGGGGGAGCTCCTACAATGAGCAGTTCTTC.

The chain joins TRBV18 to TRBJ1-3, with D perhaps matching TRBD1 (5 bases). This CDR3 is built from 14 residues. Trimming removed 3 bases from V and 4 bases from J, with 10 bases in between. Germline CDR1 KGHSH, CDR2 LQKENI. DNA for the CDR3: TGTGCCAGCTCACCCGGGACGTACGGAAACACCATATATTTT. This translates into CASSPGTYGNTIYF.

The V and J genes are TRBV30 and TRBJ2-1; the match to TRBD1 covers 7 bases. This CDR3 comprises 12 residues. V was pared by 1 base and J by 14 bases, with 8 bases of the junction left unmatched. Germline V CDR1 and CDR2: GTSNPN, SVGIG (reference sequence). In DNA, the CDR3 is TGTGCCTGGAGTGAACACAGGGGCCTGGAGTTCTTC. Translation: CAWSEHRGLEFF. Looking up the rest from reference TRBV30 and TRBJ2-1 gives the full variable domain: SQTIHQWPATLVQPVGSPLSLECTVEGTSNPNLYWYRQAAGRGLQLLFYSVGIGQISSEVPQNLSASRPQDRQFILSSKKLLLSDSGFYLCAWSEHRGLEFFGPGTRLTVL.

The rearrangement links TRBV2 to TRBJ2-3, with 8 bases aligning to TRBD2. Germline V CDR1 and CDR2: SNHLY, FYNNEI. The CDR3 runs to 15 residues. V dropped 8 bases and J dropped 2; count of bases not matched to a gene: 9. In DNA, the CDR3 is TGTGCCAGCGGCCCCCTAGCGGGTAACACAGATACGCAGTATTTT. Translating it yields CASGPLAGNTDTQYF.

The CDR3 loop is CSATRTDGYTF. CDR3 bases: TGCAGTGCTACCCGGACGGATGGCTACACCTTC. The chain combines TRBV20-1 with TRBJ1-2; no definite D call. This CDR3 contains 11 residues. V dropped 4 bases and J dropped 6 bases, with 9 bases sitting between them. Germline V gene sequence: CDR1 DFQATT, CDR2 SNEGSKA (reference sequence).

The chain couples TRBV2 to TRBJ1-1; 9 bases fit TRBD1. Unmatched junction bases numbered 8, after V lost 4 bases and J lost 11 bases. The CDR3 has 13 residues. Germline-derived CDR1 and CDR2 are SNHLY and FYNNEI. The CDR3 bases are TGTGCCAGCAGTGCCGGGACAGGGAGGCGGGCTTTCTTT. Protein product: CASSAGTGRRAFF.

The chain uses TRBV30 and TRBJ2-3, with D possibly being TRBD2 (6 bases). The V gene lost 4 bases and the J gene lost 2 bases, with 10 bases spanning the gap. The CDR3 totals 13 residues. Germline V gene sequence: CDR1 GTSNPN, CDR2 SVGIG (reference sequence). CDR3 sequence reads: CAWTSGDTDTQYF. In nucleotides, the CDR3 is TGTGCCTGGACGTCGGGGGACACAGATACGCAGTATTTT.

The chain combines TRBV5-6 with TRBJ2-2; the match to TRBD1 covers 8 bases. The J segment lost 5 bases and the V segment lost 2 bases, leaving 5 bases of the junction unmatched. The CDR3 loop spans 15 amino acids. Germline V gene data show CDR1 as SGHDT and CDR2 as YYEEEE. Written as DNA, the CDR3 is TGTGCCAGCAGCTTCCTCCAGGGGGCGACCGGGGAGCTGTTTTTT. Protein: CASSFLQGATGELFF.

The chain combines TRBV10-3 with TRBJ1-5, with no clear D. Germline V lookup: CDR1 ENHRY, CDR2 SYGVKD. This CDR3 contains 13 residues. The CDR3 bases are TGTGCTTGCCACAGTAATAGCAATCAGCCCCAGCATTTT. This translates into CACHSNSNQPQHF.

The chain has TRBV7-8 and TRBJ1-5, with 7 bases aligning to TRBD1. This CDR3 has 15 residues. Germline-derived CDR1 and CDR2 are SGHVS and FQNEAQ. V lost 5 bases to trimming and J lost 3 bases; unmatched junction nucleotides: 7. The CDR3 nucleotides read TGTGCCAGCAGCGCCGATGGACAGGACAATCAGCCCCAGCATTTT. It yields the protein CASSADGQDNQPQHF.

This rearrangement joins TRBV6-1 to TRBJ2-5, with D perhaps TRBD2 (7 bases). The CDR3 contains 13 residues. The V end was cut by 6 bases, the J end by 5 bases, with 13 bases between. Germline assignment: CDR1 MNHNS and CDR2 SASEGT. The CDR3 here is CASSSQGGETQYF. CDR3 nucleotides: TGTGCCAGCAGCTCACAGGGAGGGGAGACCCAGTACTTC.

In regard to this clone: The junction and the germline gene differ at one end; a read error may be behind it. The chain has TRBV2 and TRBJ1-3; no clear D gene. CDR3 length: 16 residues. CDR1 and CDR2 from the germline V gene are SNHLY and FYNNEI. CDR3 loop: CASSVVASTSGNTVYF. As DNA, the CDR3 is TGTGCCAGCAGTGTGGTGGCCAGCACCTCTGGAAACACCGTATATTTT.

The chain has TRBV5-8 and TRBJ2-3, with no clear D. Trimming stripped 4 bases from V and 2 bases from J, with 2 bases between. CDR1 is SGHTS, CDR2 YDEGEE, per germline. The CDR3 runs 11 residues. CDR3 sequence: CASSATDTQYF. The CDR3 coding sequence is TGTGCCAGCAGCGCCACAGATACGCAGTATTTT.

A few counts support this clone. The rearrangement joins TRBV29-1 to TRBJ1-1, with D unclear. V dropped 0 bases and J dropped 4 bases, with 3 bases sitting between them. This CDR3 has 11 residues. Germline CDR1 is SQVTM and CDR2 is ANQGSEA. Here the CDR3 DNA reads TGCAGCGTTGAAGATCGCACTGAAGCTTTCTTT. It translates to CSVEDRTEAFF. Filled out from reference TRBV29-1 and TRBJ1-1, the complete variable domain reads SAVISQKPSRDICQRGTSLTIQCQVDSQVTMMFWYRQQPGQSLTLIATANQGSEATYESGFVIDKFPISRPNLTFSTLTVSNMSPEDSSIYLCSVEDRTEAFFGQGTRLTVV.

This chain links TRBV2 with TRBJ2-3, with 9 bases matching TRBD2. With V trimmed by 0 bases and J by 2 bases, 3 bases remained unmatched. Germline CDR1 reads SNHLY; CDR2 reads FYNNEI. This CDR3 is built from 16 residues. Here the CDR3 DNA reads TGTGCCAGCAGTGAAGCCCGACTAGCGGCCACAGATACGCAGTATTTT. The encoded protein is CASSEARLAATDTQYF. The whole variable domain, filled in from reference TRBV2 and TRBJ2-3, reads EPEVTQTPSHQVTQMGQEVILRCVPISNHLYFYWYRQILGQKVEFLVSFYNNEISEKSEIFDDQFSVERPDGSNFTLKIRSTKLEDSAMYFCASSEARLAATDTQYFGPGTRLTVL.

The rearrangement uses TRBV19 and TRBJ1-3; D remains unclear. Germline values: CDR1 LNHDA, CDR2 SQIVND (reference sequence). Trimming took 4 bases from V and 0 from J, leaving 13 bases between them. The CDR3 has 16 residues. The CDR3 here is CASSTPPGSSGNTIYF. The CDR3 coding sequence is TGTGCCAGTAGTACCCCTCCGGGAAGCTCTGGAAACACCATATATTTT.

The count of this clone is one. V is TRBV19 and J is TRBJ2-3; D possibly corresponds to TRBD1 (7 bases). The CDR3 runs to 17 residues. Trimming left V 0 bases short and J 3 bases short, with 16 bases between. Germline-derived CDR1 and CDR2 are LNHDA and SQIVND (reference sequence). The CDR3 nucleotides read TGTGCCAGTAGTATAGATGGGACTGGACAGGTTACAGATACGCAGTATTTT. Residues: CASSIDGTGQVTDTQYF.

This chain connects TRBV7-2 to TRBJ2-3; D not certain. V was cut by 4 bases and J by 4 bases, with 6 bases left in between. Looked up from germline, CDR1 is SGHTA and CDR2 is FQGNSA. The CDR3 totals 12 residues. The CDR3 loop reads CASSSSSDTQYF. CDR3 DNA sequence: TGTGCCAGCAGCTCGTCATCAGATACGCAGTATTTT. The variable domain in full, with the rest retrieved from reference TRBV7-2 and TRBJ2-3, is GAGVSQSPSNKVTEKGKDVELRCDPISGHTALYWYRQSLGQGLEFLIYFQGNSAPDKSGLPSDRFSAERTGGSVSTLTIQRTQQEDSAVYLCASSSSSDTQYFGPGTRLTVL.

This chain links TRBV5-1 with TRBJ2-7; TRBD2 aligns across 7 bases. The CDR3 sequence is 18 residues long. Trimming took 2 bases from V and 0 from J; bases not matched to a gene: 14. CDR1 SGHRS and CDR2 YFSETQ come from the germline V gene. The CDR3 DNA sequence: TGCGCCAGCAGCTTTGGGCCAGGGCGGGGGTATGGCTCCTACGAGCAGTACTTC. It codes for CASSFGPGRGYGSYEQYF.

This clone was counted between two and nine times. V usage is TRBV29-1 and J usage is TRBJ2-5; a weak D match, TRBD2 (6 bases). Germline assignment: CDR1 SQVTM and CDR2 ANQGSEA. Trimming pared 3 bases from V and 5 bases from J, leaving 16 bases between. The CDR3 is 14 amino acids. DNA of the CDR3: TGCAGCGTTGACCCTGTGGCGGGAACGGAGACCCAGTACTTC. This sequence encodes CSVDPVAGTETQYF.

This chain links TRBV7-2 with TRBJ1-2; D not certain. Trimming cost V 0 bases and J 4 bases, with 3 bases left between them. The germline CDR1 and CDR2 sequences are SGHTA and FQGNSA. CDR3 length: 12 residues. CDR3 sequence: CASSLAAYGYTF. CDR3 bases: TGTGCCAGCAGCTTAGCTGCCTATGGCTACACCTTC.